These 14 T cell receptor beta chains share one sample of origin, sequenced in a study of shared clonotypes between healthy human individuals. Here immunoSEQ multiplex PCR was the method, and the copy in TCRdb shows in-frame clones only, minus some. The table shows roughly 2.5 million clones, with approximately 90% occurring only once. The source material was naive CD4+ T cells sorted from blood. Sample subset: CD45RA+ positively selected. Source of these receptors: a man aged 18 to 30 in good health.

This clone was detected once. The V call is TRBV30, the J call TRBJ1-5, with 9 bases lining up with TRBD1. Per germline, CDR1 GTSNPN and CDR2 SVGIG (reference sequence). This CDR3 comprises 13 residues. The J segment lost 4 bases and the V segment lost 7 bases, leaving 5 bases of the junction unmatched. The CDR3, as DNA: TGTGCCTTCACGGACAGGGGAAATCAGCCCCAGCATTTT. Translation: CAFTDRGNQPQHF. The entire variable domain, with the rest obtained from reference TRBV30 and TRBJ1-5, is as follows: SQTIHQWPATLVQPVGSPLSLECTVEGTSNPNLYWYRQAAGRGLQLLFYSVGIGQISSEVPQNLSASRPQDRQFILSSKKLLLSDSGFYLCAFTDRGNQPQHFGDGTRLSIL.

V is TRBV30 and J is TRBJ1-1, with 7 bases aligning to TRBD1. Germline trimming cut 4 bases from V and 3 bases from J; bases unmatched to any gene: 2. Per germline, CDR1 GTSNPN and CDR2 SVGIG (reference sequence). The CDR3 length is 12 residues. CDR3 sequence reads: CAWNRGYTEAFF. CDR3 DNA: TGTGCCTGGAACAGGGGATACACTGAAGCTTTCTTT.

The CDR3 DNA reads TGTGCCTGGAGTGTAGGCCGATCTTACACGGTCAGTTTAGTCGGGGGCTACGAGCAGTACTTC. Residues: CAWSVGRSYTVSLVGGYEQYF. The genes are TRBV30 and TRBJ2-7; D is possibly TRBD2 (6 bases). This CDR3 has 21 amino acids. The V end was cut by 0 bases, the J end by 3 bases, with 33 bases between. The V gene's germline CDR1 is GTSNPN and CDR2 SVGIG (reference sequence).

This chain connects TRBV9 to TRBJ2-5, with D perhaps matching TRBD2 (5 bases). This CDR3 contains 17 residues. V dropped 4 bases and J dropped 0 bases, with 19 bases sitting between them. Germline V gene sequence: CDR1 SGDLS, CDR2 YYNGEE. DNA for the CDR3: TGTGCCAGCAGCCCCGATCCCTTTTCGGGGTACCAAGAGACCCAGTACTTC. It translates to CASSPDPFSGYQETQYF. Based on the CDR3 plus reference TRBV9 and TRBJ2-5, the full variable domain is DSGVTQTPKHLITATGQRVTLRCSPRSGDLSVYWYQQSLDQGLQFLIQYYNGEERAKGNILERFSAQQFPDLHSELNLSSLELGDSALYFCASSPDPFSGYQETQYFGPGTRLLVL.

In this sample, this clone turned up once. At the DNA level, this CDR3 is encoded by other sequences in the same sample as well. This chain connects TRBV30 to TRBJ2-3; D is possibly TRBD2 (6 bases). V lost 5 bases and J lost 3, with 6 bases in between. This CDR3 has 11 residues. In germline, CDR1 is GTSNPN, CDR2 SVGIG (reference sequence). The CDR3 loop reads CAWGGTDTQYF. The CDR3 bases are TGTGCCTGGGGGGGGACAGATACGCAGTATTTT.

The rearrangement uses TRBV2 and TRBJ1-6, with 7 bases identical to TRBD1. The CDR3 length is 14 residues. Trimming took 5 bases from V and 8 from J; bases not matched to a gene: 6. Germline-derived CDR1 and CDR2 are SNHLY and FYNNEI. CDR3 loop: CASSLTGNDSPLHF. The CDR3 DNA follows: TGTGCCAGCAGTTTGACAGGGAATGATTCACCCCTCCACTTT.

There are a few counts of this clone. This chain links TRBV16 with TRBJ1-5, with D uncertain. V dropped 2 bases and J dropped 3 bases, with 20 bases sitting between them. The CDR3 spans 18 residues. Germline V gene data show CDR1 as KGHSY and CDR2 as FQNENV. This chain's CDR3 is CASSQGGRQGGTNQPQHF. The CDR3 DNA sequence: TGTGCCAGCAGCCAAGGTGGCAGGCAAGGAGGCACCAATCAGCCCCAGCATTTT.

Comment on this clone: The sample contains more than one DNA sequence encoding this CDR3. The chain carries TRBV6-5 and TRBJ1-2, with a weak D call TRBD1 (5 bases). Trimming removed 2 bases at V and 5 bases at J, with 12 bases between. The CDR3 totals 14 residues. Per germline, CDR1 MNHEY and CDR2 SVGAGI. The CDR3 loop reads CASSYAREGYGYTF. As DNA, the CDR3 is TGTGCCAGCAGTTACGCCAGGGAAGGGTATGGCTACACCTTC.

J is TRBJ2-2 and V is TRBV5-1, with D possibly matching TRBD2 (5 bases). Germline loops: CDR1 SGHRS, CDR2 YFSETQ. Trimming shortened V by 0 bases and J by 1 base, and 10 bases separated the two germline ends. CDR3 length: 16 residues. The DNA for the CDR3 is TGCGCCAGCAGCTTGGAGGACTCACGGAACACCGGGGAGCTGTTTTTT. This gives the protein CASSLEDSRNTGELFF.

The rearrangement joins TRBV7-9 to TRBJ2-2; 12 bases map to TRBD1. The germline V gene encodes CDR1 SEHNR and CDR2 FQNEAQ (reference sequence). The CDR3 sequence is 16 residues long. J was trimmed by 7 bases and V by 5 bases; bases with no gene match: 8. DNA of the CDR3: TGTGCCAGCAGCGGAACGGGACAGGGGGCTATCGGGGAGCTGTTTTTT. Its translation: CASSGTGQGAIGELFF.

V and J are TRBV12-5 and TRBJ1-4; TRBD1 aligns across 10 bases. The CDR3 length is 23 residues. CDR1 and CDR2 (germline): LGHNT, FRNRAP. Unmatched junction bases numbered 24, after V lost 2 bases and J lost 3 bases. The CDR3 bases are TGTGCTAGTGGTTTGCCACATCCCCCCCGGGACAGGGGAATATTTGGAGCTAATGAAAAACTGTTTTTT. This gives the protein CASGLPHPPRDRGIFGANEKLFF.

Worth noting for this clone: Other nucleotide sequences in the sample specify the same CDR3. The chain is built from TRBV5-1 and TRBJ2-7; D not certain. This CDR3 is built from 13 residues. Deletions cut 4 bases from V and 3 bases from J, with 11 bases between. CDR1 is SGHRS, CDR2 YFSETQ, per germline. The CDR3 is CASSRTPSYEQYF. CDR3 bases: TGCGCCAGCAGCCGGACGCCGAGCTACGAGCAGTACTTC.

This chain links TRBV6-8 with TRBJ1-5; D is unclear. Looked up from germline, CDR1 is MNHGY and CDR2 is SAAAGT. CDR3 size: 13 residues. The V end lost 1 base, the J end lost 0 bases, and 1 base lay between the germline ends. The CDR3 nucleotides read TGTGCCAGCAGTTACTTTAGCAATCAGCCCCAGCATTTT. Residues: CASSYFSNQPQHF.

The V gene is TRBV2, the J gene TRBJ2-7, with 9 nucleotides matching TRBD1. Trimming cost V 4 bases and J 2 bases; bases outside gene matches: 3. The CDR3 spans 14 residues. Germline lookup yields CDR1 SNHLY and CDR2 FYNNEI. The CDR3 bases are TGTGCCAGCAGTGGCGGGACAGGGACCTACGAGCAGTACTTC. Residues: CASSGGTGTYEQYF.